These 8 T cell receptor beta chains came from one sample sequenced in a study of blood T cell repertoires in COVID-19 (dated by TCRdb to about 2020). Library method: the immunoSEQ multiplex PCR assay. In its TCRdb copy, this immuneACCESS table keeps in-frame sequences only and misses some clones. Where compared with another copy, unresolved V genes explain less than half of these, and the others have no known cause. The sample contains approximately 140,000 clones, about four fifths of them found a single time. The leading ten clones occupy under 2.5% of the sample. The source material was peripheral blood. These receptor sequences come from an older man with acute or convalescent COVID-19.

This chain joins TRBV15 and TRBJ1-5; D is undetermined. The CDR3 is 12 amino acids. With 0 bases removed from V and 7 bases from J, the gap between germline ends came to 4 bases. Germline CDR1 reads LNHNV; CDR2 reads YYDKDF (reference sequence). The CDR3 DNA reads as TGTGCCACCAGCAGAGACCGGCAGCCCCAGCATTTT. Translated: CATSRDRQPQHF.

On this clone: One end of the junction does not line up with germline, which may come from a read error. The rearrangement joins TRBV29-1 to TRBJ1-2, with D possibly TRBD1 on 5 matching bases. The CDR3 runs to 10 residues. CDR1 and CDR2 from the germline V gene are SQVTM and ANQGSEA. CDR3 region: CSVVQGGGLF. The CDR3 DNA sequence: TGCAGCGTTGTCCAGGGTGGTGGGCTCTTC.

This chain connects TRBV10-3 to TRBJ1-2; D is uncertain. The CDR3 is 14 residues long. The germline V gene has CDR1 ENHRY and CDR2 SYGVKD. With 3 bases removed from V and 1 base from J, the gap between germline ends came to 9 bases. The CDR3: CAISDGPLNYGYTF. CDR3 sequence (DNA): TGTGCCATCAGTGATGGGCCCCTTAACTATGGCTACACCTTC.

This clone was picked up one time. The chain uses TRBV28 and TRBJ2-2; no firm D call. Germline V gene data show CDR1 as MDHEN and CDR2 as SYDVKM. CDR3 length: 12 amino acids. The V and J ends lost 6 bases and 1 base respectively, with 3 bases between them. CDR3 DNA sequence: TGTGCCAGCAGCTTGAACACCGGGGAGCTGTTTTTT. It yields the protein CASSLNTGELFF.

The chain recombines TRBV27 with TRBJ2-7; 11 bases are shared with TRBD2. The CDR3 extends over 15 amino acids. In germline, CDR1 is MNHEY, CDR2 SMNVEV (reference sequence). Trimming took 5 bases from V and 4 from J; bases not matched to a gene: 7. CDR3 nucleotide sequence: TGTGCCAGCAGTCGGGTGACTAGCGGGGTTTACGAGCAGTACTTC. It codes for CASSRVTSGVYEQYF.

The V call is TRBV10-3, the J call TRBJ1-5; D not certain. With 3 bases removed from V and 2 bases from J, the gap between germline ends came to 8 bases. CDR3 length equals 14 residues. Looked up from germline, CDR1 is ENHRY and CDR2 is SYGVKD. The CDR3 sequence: CAISDRTGNQPQHF. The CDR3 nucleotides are TGTGCCATCAGTGACAGGACTGGCAATCAGCCCCAGCATTTT.

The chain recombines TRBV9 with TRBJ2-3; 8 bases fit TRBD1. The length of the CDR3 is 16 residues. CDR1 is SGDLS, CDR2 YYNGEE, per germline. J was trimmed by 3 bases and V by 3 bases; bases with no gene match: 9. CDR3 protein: CASSGAPGQVTDTQYF. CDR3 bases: TGTGCCAGCAGCGGAGCACCGGGACAGGTAACAGATACGCAGTATTTT. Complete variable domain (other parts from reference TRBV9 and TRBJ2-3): DSGVTQTPKHLITATGQRVTLRCSPRSGDLSVYWYQQSLDQGLQFLIQYYNGEERAKGNILERFSAQQFPDLHSELNLSSLELGDSALYFCASSGAPGQVTDTQYFGPGTRLTVL.

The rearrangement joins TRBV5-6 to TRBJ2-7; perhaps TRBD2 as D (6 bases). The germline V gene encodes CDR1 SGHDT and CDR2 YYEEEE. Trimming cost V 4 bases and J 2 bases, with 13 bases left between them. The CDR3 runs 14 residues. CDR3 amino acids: CASSAGTYTYEQYF. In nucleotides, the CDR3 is TGTGCCAGCAGCGCCGGGACTTATACCTACGAGCAGTACTTC.